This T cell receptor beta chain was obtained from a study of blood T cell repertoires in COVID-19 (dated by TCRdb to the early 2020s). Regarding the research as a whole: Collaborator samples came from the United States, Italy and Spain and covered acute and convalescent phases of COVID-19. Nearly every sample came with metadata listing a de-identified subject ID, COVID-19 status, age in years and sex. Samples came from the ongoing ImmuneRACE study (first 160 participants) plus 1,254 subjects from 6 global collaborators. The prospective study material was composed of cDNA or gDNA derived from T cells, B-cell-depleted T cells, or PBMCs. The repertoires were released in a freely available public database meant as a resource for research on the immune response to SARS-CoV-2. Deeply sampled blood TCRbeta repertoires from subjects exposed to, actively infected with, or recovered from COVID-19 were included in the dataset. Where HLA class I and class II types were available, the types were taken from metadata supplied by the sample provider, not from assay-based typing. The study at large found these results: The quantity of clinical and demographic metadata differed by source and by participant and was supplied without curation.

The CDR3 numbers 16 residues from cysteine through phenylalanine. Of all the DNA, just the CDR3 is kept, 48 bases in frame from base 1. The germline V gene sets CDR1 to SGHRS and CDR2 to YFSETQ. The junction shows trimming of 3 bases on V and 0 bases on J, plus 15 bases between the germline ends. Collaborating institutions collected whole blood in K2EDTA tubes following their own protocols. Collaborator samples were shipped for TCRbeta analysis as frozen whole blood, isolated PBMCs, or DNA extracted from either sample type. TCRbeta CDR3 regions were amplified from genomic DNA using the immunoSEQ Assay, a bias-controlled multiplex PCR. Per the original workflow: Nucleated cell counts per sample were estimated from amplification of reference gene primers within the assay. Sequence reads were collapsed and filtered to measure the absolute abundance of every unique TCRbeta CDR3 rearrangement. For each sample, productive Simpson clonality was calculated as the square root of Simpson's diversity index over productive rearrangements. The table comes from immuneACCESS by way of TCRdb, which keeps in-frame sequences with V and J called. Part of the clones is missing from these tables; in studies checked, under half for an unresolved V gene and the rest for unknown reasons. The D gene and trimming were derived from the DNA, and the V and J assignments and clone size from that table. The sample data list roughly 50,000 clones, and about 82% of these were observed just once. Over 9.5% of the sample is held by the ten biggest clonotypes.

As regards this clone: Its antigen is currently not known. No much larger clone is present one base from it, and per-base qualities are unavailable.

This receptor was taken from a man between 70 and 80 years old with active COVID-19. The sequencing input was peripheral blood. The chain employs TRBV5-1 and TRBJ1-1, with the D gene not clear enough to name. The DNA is TGCGCCAGCAGCTACCTGACACCCCGGTTGAACACTGAAGCTTTCTTT. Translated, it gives CASSYLTPRLNTEAFF.